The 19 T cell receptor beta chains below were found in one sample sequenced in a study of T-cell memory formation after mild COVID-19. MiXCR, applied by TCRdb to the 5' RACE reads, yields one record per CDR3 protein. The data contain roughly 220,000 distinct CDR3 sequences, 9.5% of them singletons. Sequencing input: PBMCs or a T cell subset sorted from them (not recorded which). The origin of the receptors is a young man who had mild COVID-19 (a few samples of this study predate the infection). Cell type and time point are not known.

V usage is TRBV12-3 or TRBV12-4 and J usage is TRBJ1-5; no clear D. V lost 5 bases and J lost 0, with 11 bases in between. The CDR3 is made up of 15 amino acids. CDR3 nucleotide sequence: TGTGCCAGCAGTGCACTAAGGGTTAGCAATCAGCCCCAGCATTTT. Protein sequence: CASSALRVSNQPQHF.

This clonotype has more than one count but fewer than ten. The CDR3 sequence: CASSPYVTGTQFF. The CDR3 nucleotides read TGTGCCAGCAGCCCTTATGTAACAGGGACTCAGTTCTTC. The chain links TRBV7-3 to TRBJ2-1; D could derive from TRBD1 or TRBD2 (6 bases each). CDR1 and CDR2 (germline): SGHTA, FQGTGA. CDR3 length: 13 residues. Trimming shortened V by 5 bases and J by 13 bases, and 18 bases separated the two germline ends. Looking up the rest from reference TRBV7-3 and TRBJ2-1 gives the full variable domain: GAGVSQTPSNKVTEKGKYVELRCDPISGHTALYWYRQSLGQGPEFLIYFQGTGAADDSGLPNDRFFAVRPEGSVSTLKIQRTERGDSAVYLCASSPYVTGTQFFGPGTRLTVL.

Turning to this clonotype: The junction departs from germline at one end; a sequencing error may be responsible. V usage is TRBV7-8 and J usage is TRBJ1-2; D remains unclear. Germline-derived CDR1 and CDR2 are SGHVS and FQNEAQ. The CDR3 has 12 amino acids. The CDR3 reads CGSSSLGYGYTF. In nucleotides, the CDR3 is TGTGGCAGCAGCTCCTTGGGGTATGGCTACACCTTC.

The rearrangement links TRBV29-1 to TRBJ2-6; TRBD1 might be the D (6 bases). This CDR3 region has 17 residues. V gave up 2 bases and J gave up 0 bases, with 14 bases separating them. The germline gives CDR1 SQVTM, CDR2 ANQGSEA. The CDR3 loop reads CSVEFVGQSSGANVLTF. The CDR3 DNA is TGCAGCGTTGAATTTGTTGGACAGTCCTCTGGGGCCAACGTCCTGACTTTC.

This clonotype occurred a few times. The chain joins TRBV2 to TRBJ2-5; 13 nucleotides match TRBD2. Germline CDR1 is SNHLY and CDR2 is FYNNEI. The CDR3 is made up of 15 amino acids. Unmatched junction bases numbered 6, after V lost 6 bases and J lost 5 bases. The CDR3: CASRSGGLAGETQYF. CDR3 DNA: TGTGCCAGCAGGAGCGGGGGACTAGCGGGGGAGACCCAGTACTTC.

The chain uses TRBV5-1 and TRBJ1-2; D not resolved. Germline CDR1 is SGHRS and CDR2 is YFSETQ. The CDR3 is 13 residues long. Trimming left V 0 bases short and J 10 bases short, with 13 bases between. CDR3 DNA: TGCGCCAGCAGCTTGGTATTCTCGGATCCCTACACCTTC. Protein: CASSLVFSDPYTF.

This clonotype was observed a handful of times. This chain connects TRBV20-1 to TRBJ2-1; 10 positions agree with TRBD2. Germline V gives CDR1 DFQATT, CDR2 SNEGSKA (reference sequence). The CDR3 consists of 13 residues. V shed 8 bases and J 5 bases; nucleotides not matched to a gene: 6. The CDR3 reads CSPIAGGHNEQFF. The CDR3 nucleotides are TGCAGTCCCATAGCGGGGGGCCACAATGAGCAGTTCTTC.

CDR3: CASLRTPSGDTQYF. For the CDR3, the DNA is TGTGCCAGCCTCCGAACACCCTCCGGAGATACGCAGTATTTT. The V and J genes are TRBV2 and TRBJ2-3, with D unclear. Germline V gene lookup returns CDR1 SNHLY and CDR2 FYNNEI. Trimming stripped 8 bases from V and 5 bases from J, with 17 bases between. The CDR3 loop spans 14 amino acids.

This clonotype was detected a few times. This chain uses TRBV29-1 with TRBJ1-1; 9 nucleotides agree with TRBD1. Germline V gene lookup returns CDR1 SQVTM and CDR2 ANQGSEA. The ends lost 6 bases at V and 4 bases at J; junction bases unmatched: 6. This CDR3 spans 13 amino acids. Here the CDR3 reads CSVYRGLGTEAFF. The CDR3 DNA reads TGCAGCGTCTACAGGGGGCTCGGCACTGAAGCTTTCTTT.

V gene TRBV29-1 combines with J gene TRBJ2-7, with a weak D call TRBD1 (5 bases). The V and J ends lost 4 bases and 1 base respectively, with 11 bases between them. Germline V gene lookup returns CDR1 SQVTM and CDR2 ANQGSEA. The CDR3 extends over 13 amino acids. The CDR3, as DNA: TGCAGCGTTGGTAGGGGCCGTTCCTACGAGCAGTACTTC. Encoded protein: CSVGRGRSYEQYF.

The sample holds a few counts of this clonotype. CDR3 nucleotides: TGTGCCAGTCAGACAGGGAACGGCTACGAGCAGTACTTC. Translated: CASQTGNGYEQYF. The chain links TRBV6-6 to TRBJ2-7; 7 bases agree with TRBD1. The CDR3 totals 13 residues. The junction had 8 bases not matched to a gene; V was cut back by 9 bases and J by 3 bases. The germline CDR1 and CDR2 sequences are MNHNY and SVGAGI (reference sequence).

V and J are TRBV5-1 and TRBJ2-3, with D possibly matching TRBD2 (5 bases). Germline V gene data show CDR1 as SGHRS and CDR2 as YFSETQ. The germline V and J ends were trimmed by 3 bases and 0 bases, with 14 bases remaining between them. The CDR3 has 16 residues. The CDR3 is CASSSSLPGSTDTQYF. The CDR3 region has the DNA TGCGCCAGCAGCTCCAGCCTACCGGGAAGCACAGATACGCAGTATTTT.

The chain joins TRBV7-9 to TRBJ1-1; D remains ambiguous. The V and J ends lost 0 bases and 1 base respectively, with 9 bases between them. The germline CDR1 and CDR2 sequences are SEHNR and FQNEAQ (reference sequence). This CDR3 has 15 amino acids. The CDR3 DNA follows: TGTGCCAGCAGCTTAGCAGTTCCCTGGAACACTGAAGCTTTCTTT. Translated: CASSLAVPWNTEAFF.

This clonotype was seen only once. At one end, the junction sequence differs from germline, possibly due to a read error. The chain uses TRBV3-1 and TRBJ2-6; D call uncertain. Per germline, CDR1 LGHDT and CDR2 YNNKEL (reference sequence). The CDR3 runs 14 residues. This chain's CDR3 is CAISPQVGANVLTF. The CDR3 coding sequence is TGTGCCATCAGCCCTCAGGTTGGGGCCAACGTCCTGACTTTC.

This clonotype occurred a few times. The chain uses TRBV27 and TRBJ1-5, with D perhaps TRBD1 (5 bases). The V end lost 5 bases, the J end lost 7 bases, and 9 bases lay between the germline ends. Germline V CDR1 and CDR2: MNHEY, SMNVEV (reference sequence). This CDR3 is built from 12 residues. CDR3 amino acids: CASSLTGQPQHF. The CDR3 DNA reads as TGTGCCAGCAGTCTCACAGGACAGCCCCAGCATTTT.

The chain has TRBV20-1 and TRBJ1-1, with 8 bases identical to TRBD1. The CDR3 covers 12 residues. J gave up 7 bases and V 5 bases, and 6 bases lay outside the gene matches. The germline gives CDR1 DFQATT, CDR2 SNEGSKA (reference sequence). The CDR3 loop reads CSARGTGDEAFF. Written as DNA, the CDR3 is TGCAGTGCTCGCGGGACAGGCGATGAAGCTTTCTTT.

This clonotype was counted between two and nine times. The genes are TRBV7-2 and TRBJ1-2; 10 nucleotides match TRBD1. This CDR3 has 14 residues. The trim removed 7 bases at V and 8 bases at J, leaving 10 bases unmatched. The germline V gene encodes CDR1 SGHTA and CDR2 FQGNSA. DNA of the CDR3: TGTGCCAGCACCCCGGGACAGGGGTTCCGGGGCTACACCTTC. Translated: CASTPGQGFRGYTF.

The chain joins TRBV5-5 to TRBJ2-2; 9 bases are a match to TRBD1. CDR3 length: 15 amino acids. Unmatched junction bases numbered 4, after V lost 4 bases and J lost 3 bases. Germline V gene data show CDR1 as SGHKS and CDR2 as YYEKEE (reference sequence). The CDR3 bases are TGTGCCAGCAGCCCACAGGGGGCGTACACCGGGGAGCTGTTTTTT. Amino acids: CASSPQGAYTGELFF. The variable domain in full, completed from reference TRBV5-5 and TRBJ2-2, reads DAGVTQSPTHLIKTRGQQVTLRCSPISGHKSVSWYQQVLGQGPQFIFQYYEKEERGRGNFPDRFSARQFPNYSSELNVNALLLGDSALYLCASSPQGAYTGELFFGEGSRLTVL.

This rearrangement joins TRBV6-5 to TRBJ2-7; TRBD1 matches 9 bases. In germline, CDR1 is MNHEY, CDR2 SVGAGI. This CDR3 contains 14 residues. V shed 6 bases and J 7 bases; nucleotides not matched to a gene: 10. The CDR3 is CASSPGQGIGEQYF. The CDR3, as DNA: TGTGCCAGCAGCCCGGGACAGGGAATCGGGGAGCAGTACTTC.